The 22 T cell receptor beta chains below all came from one sample that was sequenced in a study of a mutant IDH1 vaccine in newly diagnosed glioma. These receptors' targets are unknown. TCRdb keeps only in-frame clones here, not all; method: immunoSEQ multiplex PCR. The sample has about 55,000 clones; around 84% are singletons. Specified time point: week 35, safety follow-up. Vaccination used 300 ug of mutant IDH1 20-mer peptide per dose, with topical imiquimod. Source: PBMCs, taken from a glioma patient whose treatment included an IDH1 peptide vaccine. The receptor source for this set is a woman in her late teens or twenties with glioma.

V is TRBV30 and J is TRBJ2-1; 15 bases map to TRBD2. The V segment lost 1 base and the J segment 6 bases; nucleotides outside the gene matches: 4. The germline V gene encodes CDR1 GTSNPN and CDR2 SVGIG (reference sequence). The CDR3 totals 16 residues. The CDR3 loop reads CAWSGLGLAGGNEQFF. The CDR3 bases are TGTGCCTGGAGTGGCCTGGGACTAGCGGGGGGCAATGAGCAGTTCTTC. Full variable domain (rest looked up from reference TRBV30 and TRBJ2-1): SQTIHQWPATLVQPVGSPLSLECTVEGTSNPNLYWYRQAAGRGLQLLFYSVGIGQISSEVPQNLSASRPQDRQFILSSKKLLLSDSGFYLCAWSGLGLAGGNEQFFGPGTRLTVL.

This clone has only a few counts. V and J are TRBV7-2 and TRBJ1-6; 8 bases are shared with TRBD1. This CDR3 has 15 residues. The junction had 10 bases not matched to a gene; V was cut back by 6 bases and J by 9 bases. CDR1 and CDR2 (germline): SGHTA, FQGNSA. CDR3: CASRSRTGRFSPLHF. CDR3 DNA: TGTGCCAGCAGGTCTAGGACAGGGAGGTTTTCACCCCTCCACTTT.

The J gene is TRBJ2-4, the V gene TRBV5-4; TRBD1 is a possible D gene (6 bases). In germline, CDR1 is SGHNT, CDR2 YYREEE (reference sequence). Trimming shortened V by 4 bases and J by 10 bases, and 21 bases separated the two germline ends. The CDR3 has 15 residues. The CDR3 nucleotides read TGTGCCAGCAGCCCTGTACCCCGGGACAAGGGGATTCAGTACTTC. Its translation: CASSPVPRDKGIQYF.

This sequence joins TRBV7-2 and TRBJ1-5, with TRBD1 matching 10 bases. The germline V gene encodes CDR1 SGHTA and CDR2 FQGNSA. V lost 4 bases to trimming and J lost 4 bases; unmatched junction nucleotides: 7. The CDR3 totals 16 residues. The CDR3 loop is CASSWDRGTTNQPQHF. For the CDR3, the DNA is TGTGCCAGCAGCTGGGACAGGGGTACGACTAATCAGCCCCAGCATTTT.

The chain joins TRBV7-9 to TRBJ2-1; possibly TRBD2 for D (5 bases). This CDR3 contains 12 residues. Trimming took off 10 bases at V and 4 bases at J, with 11 bases between the two ends. Germline values: CDR1 SEHNR, CDR2 FQNEAQ (reference sequence). The CDR3 DNA follows: TGTGCCATCCGGGATTCGTACAATGAGCAGTTCTTC. Amino acid sequence: CAIRDSYNEQFF. Complete variable domain (other parts from reference TRBV7-9 and TRBJ2-1): DTGVSQNPRHKITKRGQNVTFRCDPISEHNRLYWYRQTLGQGPEFLTYFQNEAQLEKSRLLSDRFSAERPKGSFSTLEIQRTEQGDSAMYLCAIRDSYNEQFFGPGTRLTVL.

This rearrangement joins TRBV6-1 to TRBJ2-7; D is ambiguous. V lost 3 bases, J lost 4 bases, and 7 bases lay in between. The CDR3 length is 12 residues. Per the germline V gene, CDR1 is MNHNS and CDR2 is SASEGT. The chain's CDR3 is CASSDLRYEQYF. The CDR3 DNA sequence: TGTGCCAGCAGTGACCTAAGGTACGAGCAGTACTTC.

V and J are TRBV7-8 and TRBJ2-1, with TRBD2 matching over 9 bases. The CDR3 extends over 16 amino acids. Germline V gives CDR1 SGHVS, CDR2 FQNEAQ. Trimming removed 6 bases from V and 3 bases from J; junction bases left unmatched: 9. The CDR3 nucleotides read TGTGCCAGCAGTCCCCCATTAGCGGGAGTCTACAATGAGCAGTTCTTC. It translates to CASSPPLAGVYNEQFF.

J is TRBJ1-2 and V is TRBV6-5, with D possibly being TRBD1 (6 bases). Trimming stripped 5 bases from V and 2 bases from J, with 12 bases between. Looked up from germline, CDR1 is MNHEY and CDR2 is SVGAGI. CDR3 length equals 14 residues. The CDR3 here is CASSRSRGNYGYTF. CDR3 nucleotides: TGTGCCAGCAGTAGGTCAAGGGGGAACTATGGCTACACCTTC.

The CDR3 bases are TGTGCCAGCAGCTTAGTGTCAGGGGATAGTCAGCCCCAGCATTTT. It yields the protein CASSLVSGDSQPQHF. This chain uses TRBV11-1 with TRBJ1-5, with D maybe TRBD1 (6 bases). Per the germline V gene, CDR1 is SGHAT and CDR2 is FQDESV (reference sequence). V was cut by 1 base and J by 6 bases, with 13 bases left in between. The CDR3 totals 15 residues.

This chain uses TRBV29-1 with TRBJ2-5, with TRBD2 identical over 8 bases. V lost 4 bases and J lost 5; bases outside the gene matches: 12. Germline lookup yields CDR1 SQVTM and CDR2 ANQGSEA. This CDR3 contains 15 residues. The CDR3 coding sequence is TGCAGCGTTGGTCTAGCGGGCGCGACCGGGGAGACCCAGTACTTC. Translating it yields CSVGLAGATGETQYF.

DNA for the CDR3: TGTGCCAGCAGCGGACCAAACACAGATACGCAGTATTTT. Translation: CASSGPNTDTQYF. The V call is TRBV5-5, the J call TRBJ2-3; D is undetermined. Germline values: CDR1 SGHKS, CDR2 YYEKEE (reference sequence). Trimming removed 4 bases from V and 2 bases from J, with 8 bases in between. The CDR3 runs to 13 residues. Full variable domain (rest looked up from reference TRBV5-5 and TRBJ2-3): DAGVTQSPTHLIKTRGQQVTLRCSPISGHKSVSWYQQVLGQGPQFIFQYYEKEERGRGNFPDRFSARQFPNYSSELNVNALLLGDSALYLCASSGPNTDTQYFGPGTRLTVL.

This clone was seen a single time. The chain has TRBV6-5 and TRBJ2-1, with a possible D match to TRBD2 (5 bases). Per germline, CDR1 MNHEY and CDR2 SVGAGI. V gave up 10 bases and J gave up 6 bases, with 16 bases separating them. This CDR3 has 13 amino acids. The CDR3 here is CATKTGIINEQFF. Written as DNA, the CDR3 is TGTGCCACCAAGACGGGAATAATCAATGAGCAGTTCTTC.

A few counts support this clone. The gene calls are TRBV6-1 and TRBJ1-1; D remains ambiguous. V was clipped by 6 bases and J by 0 bases, with 8 bases between them. The CDR3 spans 13 residues. Germline V gives CDR1 MNHNS, CDR2 SASEGT. The CDR3 region has the DNA TGTGCCAGCAGGGGGTGGATGAACACTGAAGCTTTCTTT. Translation: CASRGWMNTEAFF.

The chain links TRBV5-5 to TRBJ1-2; D uncertain. This CDR3 spans 16 amino acids. The V gene's germline CDR1 is SGHKS and CDR2 YYEKEE (reference sequence). Trimming took off 4 bases at V and 3 bases at J, with 19 bases between the two ends. The CDR3 here is CASSLIPGEGDYGYTF. The CDR3 nucleotides are TGTGCCAGCAGCCTCATCCCGGGAGAAGGCGACTATGGCTACACCTTC.

This chain connects TRBV9 to TRBJ2-5; 10 bases fit TRBD2. V was pared by 3 bases and J by 3 bases, with 2 bases of the junction left unmatched. The length of the CDR3 is 14 residues. CDR1 is SGDLS and CDR2 is YYNGEE in the germline V gene. CDR3 in DNA: TGTGCCAGCAGCGACACTAGCGGGGAAGAGACCCAGTACTTC. It specifies CASSDTSGEETQYF.

The rearrangement joins TRBV7-2 to TRBJ2-1; D might be TRBD2 (7 bases). Germline assignment: CDR1 SGHTA and CDR2 FQGNSA. This CDR3 region has 14 residues. V lost 6 bases and J 5 bases, leaving 14 bases between the germline ends. The CDR3 here is CASRGGALNNEQFF. In DNA, the CDR3 is TGTGCCAGCAGGGGGGGGGCCCTTAACAATGAGCAGTTCTTC.

The gene calls are TRBV7-9 and TRBJ1-5; D call uncertain. The V end lost 2 bases, the J end lost 7 bases, and 6 bases lay between the germline ends. The CDR3 is 12 residues long. Germline CDR1 reads SEHNR; CDR2 reads FQNEAQ (reference sequence). CDR3 nucleotide sequence: TGTGCCAGCAGCTTAAACGAACAGCCCCAGCATTTT. It codes for CASSLNEQPQHF.

The genes are TRBV6-5 and TRBJ2-1; a weak D match, TRBD2 (5 bases). The V gene's germline CDR1 is MNHEY and CDR2 SVGAGI. The CDR3 extends over 15 amino acids. V lost 8 bases and J lost 0, with 14 bases in between. In DNA form, the CDR3 reads TGTGCCAGCGGGAGTAGTGGCAGCTCCTACAATGAGCAGTTCTTC. It yields the protein CASGSSGSSYNEQFF.

Concerning this clone itself: Other DNA sequences of this sample code for an identical CDR3. This chain connects TRBV9 to TRBJ2-7; 9 nucleotides align to TRBD1. Germline loops: CDR1 SGDLS, CDR2 YYNGEE. The CDR3 runs 14 residues. Trimming at V came to 2 bases and at J to 3 bases, leaving 3 bases not matched to a gene. The CDR3 is CASSVGGQGYEQYF. The CDR3 DNA sequence: TGTGCCAGCAGCGTGGGGGGACAGGGCTACGAGCAGTACTTC.

The chain combines TRBV7-2 with TRBJ2-3; D gene unclear. This CDR3 is built from 14 residues. V lost 0 bases and J lost 4, with 8 bases in between. CDR1 SGHTA and CDR2 FQGNSA come from the germline V gene. This CDR3 reads CASSLALSPDTQYF. As DNA, the CDR3 is TGTGCCAGCAGCTTAGCGCTATCCCCAGATACGCAGTATTTT.

V and J are TRBV5-1 and TRBJ2-7; 9 bases are a match to TRBD2. With V trimmed by 0 bases and J by 6 bases, 4 bases remained unmatched. The CDR3 runs 14 residues. Germline CDR1 SGHRS, CDR2 YFSETQ. The chain's CDR3 is CASSLVAGDGEQYF. CDR3 in DNA: TGCGCCAGCAGCTTGGTAGCGGGAGATGGCGAGCAGTACTTC.

The rearrangement links TRBV5-4 to TRBJ1-4, with D perhaps matching TRBD1 (5 bases). V was clipped by 1 base and J by 0 bases, with 10 bases between them. Germline V gene lookup returns CDR1 SGHNT and CDR2 YYREEE (reference sequence). The CDR3 sequence is 16 residues long. CDR3 protein: CASSLSPTATNEKLFF. The CDR3 region has the DNA TGTGCCAGCAGCTTGTCCCCGACAGCAACTAATGAAAAACTGTTTTTT.